Each of the 21 T cell receptor beta chains below was sequenced from the same sample in a study of identical twins. Each CDR3 protein is one row after TCRdb ran MiXCR on the 5' RACE reads. The sample consists of approximately 600,000 distinct CDR3 sequences, just over 7% of them appearing once. A further study also used this sample, focusing on yellow fever vaccine responses in identical twins.

The sequenced material came from PBMCs. The receptor source for this set is a young woman in good health.

This chain uses TRBV7-9 with TRBJ1-2; TRBD1 might be the D (5 bases). V lost 3 bases and J lost 0, with 11 bases in between. The CDR3 length is 15 residues. CDR1 and CDR2 (germline): SEHNR, FQNEAQ (reference sequence). As DNA, the CDR3 is TGTGCCAGCAGCTTCGGGGCCCTGTCTAACTATGGCTACACCTTC. Its translation is CASSFGALSNYGYTF.

This clonotype was observed many times. The chain links TRBV5-1 to TRBJ2-7; D remains ambiguous. Germline lookup yields CDR1 SGHRS and CDR2 YFSETQ. This CDR3 is 12 amino acids long. The V gene lost 1 base and the J gene lost 3 bases, with 5 bases spanning the gap. This CDR3 is CASSLHNYEQYV. The DNA of the CDR3 is TGCGCCAGCAGCTTGCACAACTACGAGCAGTACGTC.

This chain links TRBV3-1 with TRBJ2-2; D might be TRBD1 (5 bases). V was trimmed by 0 bases and J by 6 bases, leaving 8 bases between them. The germline gives CDR1 LGHDT, CDR2 YNNKEL (reference sequence). The CDR3 sequence is 14 residues long. Written as DNA, the CDR3 is TGTGCCAGCAGCCAAGATACAGGTTCCGGGGAGCTGTTTTTT. This gives the protein CASSQDTGSGELFF. The complete variable domain, with remaining parts taken from reference TRBV3-1 and TRBJ2-2, reads DTAVSQTPKYLVTQMGNDKSIKCEQNLGHDTMYWYKQDSKKFLKIMFSYNNKELIINETVPNRFSPKSPDKAHLNLHINSLELGDSAVYFCASSQDTGSGELFFGEGSRLTVL.

This clonotype was observed a handful of times. The V and J genes are TRBV7-9 and TRBJ1-4, with TRBD1 matching over 8 bases. The V gene's germline CDR1 is SEHNR and CDR2 FQNEAQ (reference sequence). The CDR3 contains 16 residues. The V segment lost 5 bases and the J segment 3 bases; nucleotides outside the gene matches: 8. The CDR3 coding sequence is TGTGCCAGCAGCCCGGACAGGGTAGGGGCTAATGAAAAACTGTTTTTT. This gives the protein CASSPDRVGANEKLFF.

The rearrangement links TRBV27 to TRBJ1-2, with D possibly TRBD1 on 5 matching bases. CDR1 MNHEY and CDR2 SMNVEV come from the germline V gene (reference sequence). The CDR3 consists of 16 residues. V gave up 7 bases and J gave up 0 bases, with 18 bases separating them. The CDR3 protein is CASTSGRKGANYGYTF. The DNA of the CDR3 is TGTGCCAGCACCTCGGGGCGAAAAGGGGCTAACTATGGCTACACCTTC.

This clonotype has ten or more counts. The chain joins TRBV7-8 to TRBJ2-7, with 7 bases that match TRBD1. The germline CDR1 and CDR2 sequences are SGHVS and FQNEAQ. CDR3 length equals 13 residues. V was pared by 3 bases and J by 2 bases, with 1 base of the junction left unmatched. CDR3 nucleotide sequence: TGTGCCAGCAGCTTCGGACAGGCCTACGAGCAGTACGTC. Protein: CASSFGQAYEQYV.

The chain joins TRBV12-3 or TRBV12-4 to TRBJ2-5; D is undetermined. The CDR3 spans 12 residues. The ends were cut back, 6 bases at V and 4 bases at J, with 9 bases in the middle. CDR3 bases: TGTGCCAGCAGCCAACACGGAGAGACCCAGTACTTC. This gives the protein CASSQHGETQYF.

This clonotype was recorded a few times. The chain employs TRBV20-1 and TRBJ2-3; 7 bases are shared with TRBD1. Germline CDR1 is DFQATT and CDR2 is SNEGSKA (reference sequence). This CDR3 has 17 residues. The V segment lost 0 bases and the J segment 2 bases; nucleotides outside the gene matches: 11. The CDR3 coding sequence is TGCAGTGCTAGAGATACGACGTCGGACAGGCCCACAGATACGCAGTATTTT. This codes for CSARDTTSDRPTDTQYF.

The table lists this clonotype with a few counts. The chain links TRBV14 to TRBJ2-1, with 9 bases fitting TRBD2. The CDR3 consists of 17 residues. Germline V lookup: CDR1 SGHDN, CDR2 FVKESK. V shed 1 base, J shed 3 bases, and the junction held 7 bases outside the gene matches. The CDR3 loop is CASSQGWLAGVYNEQFF. Written as DNA, the CDR3 is TGTGCCAGCAGCCAAGGATGGTTAGCGGGAGTCTACAATGAGCAGTTCTTC. Filled out from reference TRBV14 and TRBJ2-1, the complete variable domain reads EAGVTQFPSHSVIEKGQTVTLRCDPISGHDNLYWYRRVMGKEIKFLLHFVKESKQDESGMPNNRFLAERTGGTYSTLKVQPAELEDSGVYFCASSQGWLAGVYNEQFFGPGTRLTVL.

This clonotype was counted once. A read error may produce the germline difference seen at one junction end. The V and J genes are TRBV3-1 and TRBJ2-3, with 9 bases identical to TRBD2. CDR3 length equals 14 residues. CDR1 and CDR2 (germline): LGHDT, YNNKEL (reference sequence). The CDR3 DNA reads as TGTGCCAGCGGCCACGGCGGGAGGGCCCCTACGCAGTATTTT. Translation gives CASGHGGRAPTQYF.

This clonotype was counted a few times. As DNA, the CDR3 is TGTGCCAGCAGCTGGGGAGCGACCGCGAGCACAGATACGCAGTATTTT. Protein sequence: CASSWGATASTDTQYF. J is TRBJ2-3 and V is TRBV7-3; the D gene is possibly TRBD2 (5 bases). The CDR3 length is 16 residues. The germline V gene has CDR1 SGHTA and CDR2 FQGTGA. Trimming removed 4 bases at V and 0 bases at J, with 14 bases between.

This clonotype was seen a handful of times. Sequence at one end of the junction differs from germline and may be a read error. The chain links TRBV4-2 to TRBJ1-1; possible D gene TRBD1, 6 bases. The CDR3 covers 15 residues. Germline V CDR1 and CDR2: LGHNA, YNFKEQ. Written as DNA, the CDR3 is TGTGCCAGGAGCCAACTCGAGGGGGAAGGCACTGAAGCTTTCTTT. It codes for CARSQLEGEGTEAFF.

This clonotype was recorded at least ten times. This chain connects TRBV29-1 to TRBJ2-1, with D possibly matching TRBD2 (5 bases). The V and J ends lost 2 bases and 5 bases respectively, with 16 bases between them. The germline CDR1 and CDR2 sequences are SQVTM and ANQGSEA. CDR3 length: 15 residues. The CDR3 loop is CSVESLRVSNNEQFF. The CDR3, as DNA: TGCAGCGTTGAAAGTTTGAGGGTATCGAACAATGAGCAGTTCTTC.

The chain is built from TRBV12-3 or TRBV12-4 and TRBJ1-6, with unresolved D. Deletions cut 5 bases from V and 6 bases from J, with 8 bases between. The CDR3 loop spans 13 amino acids. The DNA of the CDR3 is TGTGCCAGCAGTGTGGGGTTTAATTCACCCCTCCACTTT. Its protein product is CASSVGFNSPLHF.

This clonotype was detected ten times or more. This rearrangement joins TRBV6-4 to TRBJ2-1; 12 nucleotides match TRBD2. CDR3 length equals 15 residues. Looked up from germline, CDR1 is MRHNA and CDR2 is SNTAGT. V gave up 5 bases and J gave up 9 bases; unmatched junction bases: 8. The DNA of the CDR3 is TGTGCCAGCAGTAGACTAGCGGGAGCCGGGGGTGAGCAGTTCTTC. Its translation is CASSRLAGAGGEQFF.

This clonotype was seen repeatedly, ten times or more. This chain links TRBV7-2 with TRBJ2-2, with TRBD2 as a possible D gene (7 bases). From germline, CDR1 is SGHTA and CDR2 FQGNSA. V shed 4 bases and J shed 7 bases, with 16 bases lying between them. The CDR3 consists of 15 residues. In DNA form, the CDR3 reads TGTGCCAGCAGCTCTCGGGGGGCGCGTTTCGGGGAGCTGTTTTTT. Translated: CASSSRGARFGELFF.

This clonotype was seen ten or more times. This chain connects TRBV20-1 to TRBJ2-5, with TRBD2 as a possible D gene (7 bases). The CDR3 spans 14 residues. Germline V CDR1 and CDR2: DFQATT, SNEGSKA (reference sequence). V lost 1 base, J lost 9 bases, and 18 bases lay in between. The CDR3 sequence is CSARVAGAETAQYF. The CDR3 bases are TGCAGTGCTAGAGTGGCGGGGGCTGAGACGGCCCAGTACTTC.

There are many counts of this clonotype. The chain is built from TRBV2 and TRBJ2-2, with a possible D match to TRBD1 (6 bases). The V gene's germline CDR1 is SNHLY and CDR2 FYNNEI. V was cut by 7 bases and J by 3 bases, with 24 bases left in between. There are 18 residues in the CDR3. The CDR3 loop is CASTLDRAGDPYTGELFF. In nucleotides, the CDR3 is TGTGCCAGCACCCTGGATAGGGCAGGGGATCCCTACACCGGGGAGCTGTTTTTT.

This clonotype was seen at least ten times. The J gene is TRBJ2-1, the V gene TRBV24-1; tentative D call: TRBD2 (5 bases). The CDR3 contains 16 residues. Germline CDR1 reads KGHDR; CDR2 reads SFDVKD. V was clipped by 3 bases and J by 5 bases, with 16 bases between them. CDR3: CATSDLGGRSHNEQFF. CDR3 bases: TGTGCCACCAGTGATCTAGGAGGCAGATCCCACAATGAGCAGTTCTTC.

The chain uses TRBV6-1 and TRBJ2-7, with 10 bases matching TRBD2. This CDR3 region has 15 residues. Losses at the gene ends were 0 bases for V and 3 bases for J; bases not matched to a gene: 2. Germline-derived CDR1 and CDR2 are MNHNS and SASEGT. CDR3 nucleotides: TGTGCCAGCAGTGAAGCGCCTAGCGGGAGCTACGAGCAGTACGTC. Encoded protein: CASSEAPSGSYEQYV.

This clonotype was seen a few times. V is TRBV3-1 and J is TRBJ2-1; the D gene is possibly TRBD1 (5 bases). The CDR3 runs 17 residues. Germline V gives CDR1 LGHDT, CDR2 YNNKEL (reference sequence). Trimming shortened V by 0 bases and J by 0 bases, and 12 bases separated the two germline ends. The CDR3, as DNA: TGTGCCAGCAGCCAAGAGTCCCCAGGGTACTCCTACAATGAGCAGTTCTTC. Protein product: CASSQESPGYSYNEQFF.